These T cell receptor beta chains were read from a single sample in a study of beta chain features in type 1 diabetes. Profiling relied on immunoSEQ multiplex PCR, and the TCRdb table lists in-frame clones only, not all of them. The sample yields a few hundred thousand clones, 9.6% seen once. The specimen sequenced was central memory CD4+ T cells from blood. These receptors came from a young man with type 1 diabetes. Each CDR3 is given with its conserved first and last residue. Fields, in order: CDR3 DNA, CDR3 protein, D gene, V gene, CDR3 length, clone size, J gene. The D gene is left open where the match is weak. Only part of the rows carry a size: once, few, many, or a class if the clone is expanded.

cdr3_nt: TGTGCCAGCACTCAGGGTCTGGACAATCAGCCCCAGCATTTT; cdr3_aa: CASTQGLDNQPQHF; d_call: -; v_call: TRBV6-5; cdr3_length: 14; clone_size: few; j_call: TRBJ1-5
cdr3_nt: TGTGCCAGCAGCCTTTCAAACACCGGGGAGCTGTTTTTT; cdr3_aa: CASSLSNTGELFF; d_call: -; v_call: TRBV7-3; cdr3_length: 13; clone_size: -; j_call: TRBJ2-2
cdr3_nt: TGTGCCAGCAGCTTAGAGTCGACTAGCCGGTTCTTC; cdr3_aa: CASSLESTSRFF; d_call: TRBD2; v_call: TRBV7-8; cdr3_length: 12; clone_size: -; j_call: TRBJ2-1
cdr3_nt: TGTGCCAGCAGCCCTCGGACAGGGGGAAACACCGGGGAGCTGTTTTTT; cdr3_aa: CASSPRTGGNTGELFF; d_call: TRBD1; v_call: TRBV7-8; cdr3_length: 16; clone_size: -; j_call: TRBJ2-2
cdr3_nt: TGTGCCAGTACCCAAGACAGCTATAGCAATCAGCCCCAGCATTTT; cdr3_aa: CASTQDSYSNQPQHF; d_call: -; v_call: TRBV19; cdr3_length: 15; clone_size: few; j_call: TRBJ1-5
cdr3_nt: TGTGCCAGCAGAAAGAGCGGGAGGACCACCGGGGAGCTGTTTTTT; cdr3_aa: CASRKSGRTTGELFF; d_call: TRBD2; v_call: TRBV6-5; cdr3_length: 15; clone_size: -; j_call: TRBJ2-2
cdr3_nt: TGTGCCAGCAGTCCGGGGATCGATGAAAAACTGTTTTTT; cdr3_aa: CASSPGIDEKLFF; d_call: -; v_call: TRBV6-1; cdr3_length: 13; clone_size: -; j_call: TRBJ1-4
cdr3_nt: TGCGCCAGCAGCTGGACTGCCTCTGGAAACACCATATATTTT; cdr3_aa: CASSWTASGNTIYF; d_call: -; v_call: TRBV5-1; cdr3_length: 14; clone_size: many; j_call: TRBJ1-3
cdr3_nt: TGCGCCAGCAGCTTGTATCAGGGGCGCGAATACGAGCAGTACTTC; cdr3_aa: CASSLYQGREYEQYF; d_call: -; v_call: TRBV5-1; cdr3_length: 15; clone_size: -; j_call: TRBJ2-7
cdr3_nt: TGCGCCAGCAGCCCTACTAGCGGGAGGGCAGGAGAGCAGTACTTC; cdr3_aa: CASSPTSGRAGEQYF; d_call: TRBD2; v_call: TRBV5-1; cdr3_length: 15; clone_size: -; j_call: TRBJ2-7
cdr3_nt: TGTGCCAGCAGCCTCGGTTTGGGGGGCACAGAGACCCAGTACTTC; cdr3_aa: CASSLGLGGTETQYF; d_call: -; v_call: TRBV7-2; cdr3_length: 15; clone_size: -; j_call: TRBJ2-5
cdr3_nt: TGTGCCTGGAGTGTACCAGGGGCCAAGATATCCCTCCACTTT; cdr3_aa: CAWSVPGAKISLHF; d_call: -; v_call: TRBV30; cdr3_length: 14; clone_size: few; j_call: TRBJ1-6
cdr3_nt: TGTGCCAGCAGGGGATGGGAGGGACCCCTACAAAATGAGCAGTTCTTC; cdr3_aa: CASRGWEGPLQNEQFF; d_call: TRBD2; v_call: TRBV2; cdr3_length: 16; clone_size: -; j_call: TRBJ2-1
cdr3_nt: TGCAGCGTTGAGGCCCGGGACAGGGGGCTAGCGGGAGGGCGGGTTGAGCAGTTCTTC; cdr3_aa: CSVEARDRGLAGGRVEQFF; d_call: -; v_call: TRBV29-1; cdr3_length: 19; clone_size: few; j_call: TRBJ2-1
cdr3_nt: TGTGCCAGCAGCGTAGACAGGAACACTGAAGCTTTCTTT; cdr3_aa: CASSVDRNTEAFF; d_call: -; v_call: TRBV9; cdr3_length: 13; clone_size: -; j_call: TRBJ1-1
cdr3_nt: TGTGCCAGCAGCGTAGCCCCGAACACTGAAGCTTTCTTT; cdr3_aa: CASSVAPNTEAFF; d_call: -; v_call: TRBV9; cdr3_length: 13; clone_size: -; j_call: TRBJ1-1
cdr3_nt: TGTGCCAGTAGCTCAATTCGGGATAGCTCCTACAATGAGCAGTTCTTC; cdr3_aa: CASSSIRDSSYNEQFF; d_call: -; v_call: TRBV19; cdr3_length: 16; clone_size: few; j_call: TRBJ2-1
cdr3_nt: TGTGCCAGCAGCTTATTGAGTCAGGGCACTGAAGCTTTCTTT; cdr3_aa: CASSLLSQGTEAFF; d_call: -; v_call: TRBV7-9; cdr3_length: 14; clone_size: -; j_call: TRBJ1-1
cdr3_nt: TGTGCCAGCAGTCGACTAGCGGGAGGTTCGAGCGGGGAGCTGTTTTTT; cdr3_aa: CASSRLAGGSSGELFF; d_call: TRBD2; v_call: TRBV7-2; cdr3_length: 16; clone_size: many; j_call: TRBJ2-2
cdr3_nt: TGTGCCAGCAGTGAACAGCGGGACCAAGAGACCCAGTACTTC; cdr3_aa: CASSEQRDQETQYF; d_call: -; v_call: TRBV7-3; cdr3_length: 14; clone_size: few; j_call: TRBJ2-5
cdr3_nt: TGTGCCAGCAGCTTGGAACGGGGACAGTTACACGAGCAGTACTTC; cdr3_aa: CASSLERGQLHEQYF; d_call: TRBD1; v_call: TRBV5-4; cdr3_length: 15; clone_size: -; j_call: TRBJ2-7
cdr3_nt: TGTGCCAGCAGCTTTTCAGGTCAAGAGACCCAGTACTTC; cdr3_aa: CASSFSGQETQYF; d_call: -; v_call: TRBV11-2; cdr3_length: 13; clone_size: -; j_call: TRBJ2-5
cdr3_nt: TGTGCCAGCAGCTCTATCTTCACGGGACACCAAAACACCGGGGAGCTGTTTTTT; cdr3_aa: CASSSIFTGHQNTGELFF; d_call: -; v_call: TRBV7-2; cdr3_length: 18; clone_size: -; j_call: TRBJ2-2
cdr3_nt: TGTGCCAGCAGTATGGAATTCAATGAGCAGTTCTTC; cdr3_aa: CASSMEFNEQFF; d_call: -; v_call: TRBV6-1; cdr3_length: 12; clone_size: -; j_call: TRBJ2-1
cdr3_nt: TGCGCCAGCAGCGCCGGGCAGACCTCAACCTACGAGCAGTACTTC; cdr3_aa: CASSAGQTSTYEQYF; d_call: -; v_call: TRBV5-1; cdr3_length: 15; clone_size: many; j_call: TRBJ2-7
cdr3_nt: TGTGCCAGCAGCTTAACAGGGCCTAGCAATCAGCCCCAGCATTTT; cdr3_aa: CASSLTGPSNQPQHF; d_call: -; v_call: TRBV7-2; cdr3_length: 15; clone_size: -; j_call: TRBJ1-5